This TCR beta chain derives from a study of blood T cell repertoires in COVID-19. All enrollees were roughly 18 to 89 years old and from about 24 US areas. Original analysis: Researchers report that nucleated cell counts were estimated from reference gene primer amplification. Clones were read by immunoSEQ multiplex PCR, and TCRdb kept only the in-frame ones, dropping some. V and J calls and clone size are as listed in that table; D and trimming were resolved from the DNA. Of about 250,000 clones in the sample, about 88% are singletons; the top ten hold about 3%. The CDR3 sequence is 13 residues long. Trimming stripped 2 bases from V and 7 bases from J, with 11 bases between. CDR1 is SEHNR, CDR2 FQNEAQ, per germline (reference sequence).

V is TRBV7-9 and J is TRBJ1-2; D is perhaps TRBD1 (6 bases). The TCR sequence derives from a woman aged 45-59 years who had recovered from COVID-19. The specimen was PBMCs or T cells enriched from blood (not recorded which). The CDR3 nucleotides are TGTGCCAGCAGCTTATCAGGGGTTTTTGGCTACACCTTC. The encoded protein is CASSLSGVFGYTF.